One sample yielded the 32 T cell receptor beta chains listed below, sequenced in a study of cytomegalovirus exposure and HLA in healthy donors. PCR employed 60 Vbeta and 13 Jbeta primers. TCRdb's copy holds only in-frame clones and misses some; the assay was immunoSEQ multiplex PCR. The table records 150,000 to 200,000 clones, over 70% of them present only once. The sequencing input was PBMCs. These receptors all come from a man between 50 and 59 years old in good health and CMV-seropositive.

The chain recombines TRBV5-4 with TRBJ2-1, with 8 bases that match TRBD2. J lost 2 bases, V lost 4 bases, and 8 bases had no gene match. Germline V CDR1 and CDR2: SGHNT, YYREEE (reference sequence). The CDR3 loop spans 16 amino acids. CDR3 bases: TGTGCCAGCAGCCCCCGAGCGGGGGAGGCCTACAATGAGCAGTTCTTC. Residues: CASSPRAGEAYNEQFF. The full variable domain, rest sourced from reference TRBV5-4 and TRBJ2-1, is ETGVTQSPTHLIKTRGQQVTLRCSSQSGHNTVSWYQQALGQGPQFIFQYYREEENGRGNFPPRFSGLQFPNYSSELNVNALELDDSALYLCASSPRAGEAYNEQFFGPGTRLTVL.

This clone was recorded a few times. This chain joins TRBV4-1 and TRBJ2-1; D is perhaps TRBD2 (5 bases). Trimming took 2 bases from V and 12 from J, leaving 17 bases between them. Germline-derived CDR1 and CDR2 are MGHRA and YSYEKL. This CDR3 spans 14 amino acids. Here the CDR3 DNA reads TGCGCCAGCAGCCAAAAATCGGGGTATGAGGGGCAGTTCTTC. It translates to CASSQKSGYEGQFF.

The V and J genes are TRBV28 and TRBJ2-7, with TRBD2 as a possible D gene (6 bases). The CDR3 totals 17 residues. V lost 4 bases to trimming and J lost 2 bases, with 21 bases between them. Germline V gene data show CDR1 as MDHEN and CDR2 as SYDVKM. DNA of the CDR3: TGTGCCAGCAGTTCCCTGGGACTGCATAAGGGAGCCTACGAGCAGTACTTC. This gives the protein CASSSLGLHKGAYEQYF.

CDR3 sequence (DNA): TGTGCCAGCAGTGATCGGAGTAACACTGAAGCTTTCTTT. Encoded protein: CASSDRSNTEAFF. This chain links TRBV25-1 with TRBJ1-1; D gene ambiguous. The CDR3 runs to 13 residues. Between the trimmed V and J ends, which lost 3 bases and 2 bases, there was a span of 7 bases. Germline V gene lookup returns CDR1 MGHDK and CDR2 SYGVNS.

This clone has more than one count but fewer than ten. The genes are TRBV7-2 and TRBJ2-7; possibly TRBD1 for D (6 bases). Germline assignment: CDR1 SGHTA and CDR2 FQGNSA. V lost 1 base and J 2 bases, leaving 9 bases between the germline ends. This CDR3 is built from 14 residues. The CDR3 DNA reads as TGTGCCAGCAGCTTAGAGGGGGTAACCTACGAGCAGTACTTC. Protein: CASSLEGVTYEQYF.

This chain connects TRBV2 to TRBJ2-7; D might be TRBD1 (6 bases). Per germline, CDR1 SNHLY and CDR2 FYNNEI. This CDR3 region has 16 residues. Trimming left V 6 bases short and J 0 bases short, with 18 bases between. CDR3 sequence reads: CASRTSGTLHSYEQYF. The CDR3 DNA is TGTGCCAGCAGGACCTCCGGGACACTACACTCCTACGAGCAGTACTTC.

This chain uses TRBV5-8 with TRBJ2-7; no clear D. V was clipped by 2 bases and J by 0 bases, with 6 bases between them. The CDR3 contains 13 residues. CDR1 is SGHTS, CDR2 YDEGEE, per germline. CDR3 sequence: CASSFEASYEQYF. CDR3 nucleotides: TGTGCCAGCAGCTTTGAGGCCTCCTACGAGCAGTACTTC.

In this sample, this clone turned up once. The chain combines TRBV9 with TRBJ2-1; possibly TRBD1 for D (5 bases). Germline-derived CDR1 and CDR2 are SGDLS and YYNGEE. The CDR3 runs 15 residues. V shed 2 bases and J shed 9 bases, with 18 bases lying between them. The CDR3 protein is CASSVFSAQGGEQFF. CDR3 nucleotide sequence: TGTGCCAGCAGCGTTTTCAGTGCGCAGGGCGGTGAGCAGTTCTTC.

The chain uses TRBV7-2 and TRBJ2-7, with TRBD2 matching 7 bases. J lost 3 bases, V lost 0 bases, and 11 bases had no gene match. The CDR3 runs 17 residues. The germline V gene encodes CDR1 SGHTA and CDR2 FQGNSA. The CDR3 loop reads CASSLARAAGTGYEQYF. As DNA, the CDR3 is TGTGCCAGCAGCTTAGCTCGGGCAGCGGGAACAGGCTACGAGCAGTACTTC.

The rearrangement joins TRBV5-1 to TRBJ2-1; 12 nucleotides align to TRBD2. The CDR3 runs 15 residues. J lost 4 bases, V lost 7 bases, and 6 bases had no gene match. Germline CDR1 SGHRS, CDR2 YFSETQ. In DNA, the CDR3 is TGCGCCAGCGGACGGACTAGCGGGGAATACAATGAGCAGTTCTTC. Its translation: CASGRTSGEYNEQFF.

The chain is built from TRBV6-5 and TRBJ1-6; 7 nucleotides match TRBD1. There are 12 residues in the CDR3. Trimming at V came to 6 bases and at J to 13 bases, leaving 6 bases not matched to a gene. Germline loops: CDR1 MNHEY, CDR2 SVGAGI. The CDR3 DNA follows: TGTGCCAGCAGCCAACAGGGGCGTCCCCTCCACTTT. Residues: CASSQQGRPLHF.

V gene TRBV7-8 combines with J gene TRBJ2-5, with D uncertain. TRBJ2-7 explains the end of the DNA better; the J call may be wrong. The CDR3 contains 15 residues. Germline V gene lookup returns CDR1 SGHVS and CDR2 FQNEAQ. This CDR3 is CASSLEALTPYEQYF. CDR3 DNA sequence: TGTGCCAGCAGCTTAGAGGCACTGACACCTTACGAGCAGTACTTC.

The chain joins TRBV7-9 to TRBJ2-7, with a tentative D call TRBD2 (6 bases). The CDR3 runs 14 residues. The V gene lost 1 base and the J gene lost 1 base, with 8 bases spanning the gap. CDR1 and CDR2 from the germline V gene are SEHNR and FQNEAQ (reference sequence). The CDR3 loop is CASSLVGGSYEQYF. DNA of the CDR3: TGTGCCAGCAGCTTAGTGGGGGGTTCCTACGAGCAGTACTTC. Full variable domain (outside the CDR3, taken from reference TRBV7-9 and TRBJ2-7): DTGVSQNPRHKITKRGQNVTFRCDPISEHNRLYWYRQTLGQGPEFLTYFQNEAQLEKSRLLSDRFSAERPKGSFSTLEIQRTEQGDSAMYLCASSLVGGSYEQYFGPGTRLTVT.

The chain uses TRBV5-4 and TRBJ2-7, with D possibly matching TRBD2 (6 bases). CDR3 length equals 16 residues. Germline V gives CDR1 SGHNT, CDR2 YYREEE (reference sequence). Trimming took 0 bases from V and 6 from J, leaving 19 bases between them. CDR3 amino acids: CASSLELTLRGGEQYF. CDR3 DNA: TGTGCCAGCAGCTTGGAATTAACGTTGCGGGGTGGCGAGCAGTACTTC.

J is TRBJ2-7 and V is TRBV5-1; TRBD1 aligns across 8 bases. The junction had 12 bases not matched to a gene; V was cut back by 1 base and J by 9 bases. CDR1 is SGHRS and CDR2 is YFSETQ in the germline V gene. This CDR3 region has 15 residues. The CDR3 sequence: CASSLTGTGDGGQYF. Here the CDR3 DNA reads TGCGCCAGCAGCTTGACCGGGACAGGAGATGGTGGGCAGTACTTC.

The chain links TRBV23-1 to TRBJ2-7; D remains unclear. TRBV23-1 is an ORF; its function is uncertain. Trimming shortened V by 7 bases and J by 7 bases, and 20 bases separated the two germline ends. CDR3 length equals 14 residues. Here the CDR3 DNA reads TGCGCCAGCACCCTTCAGACTGAGTCGCGGGAGCAGTACTTC. Protein sequence: CASTLQTESREQYF.

The chain has TRBV28 and TRBJ1-1; D unresolved. V was clipped by 9 bases and J by 1 base, with 21 bases between them. Germline assignment: CDR1 MDHEN and CDR2 SYDVKM. This CDR3 is built from 16 residues. DNA for the CDR3: TGTGCCAGTATCACTCGGGCGGGCGCTAGGAACACTGAAGCTTTCTTT. It translates to CASITRAGARNTEAFF.

This clone was counted a few times. The rearrangement uses TRBV6-4 and TRBJ2-3, with D possibly matching TRBD2 (7 bases). Germline V CDR1 and CDR2: MRHNA, SNTAGT. CDR3 length: 16 amino acids. The ends were cut back, 9 bases at V and 1 base at J, with 20 bases in the middle. For the CDR3, the DNA is TGTGCCAGACCCTCGGGGGGCAGGAGGGGCACAGATACGCAGTATTTT. Its translation: CARPSGGRRGTDTQYF.

V is TRBV7-6 and J is TRBJ2-3, with a weak D call TRBD2 (5 bases). Germline assignment: CDR1 SGHVS and CDR2 FNYEAQ. The germline V and J ends were trimmed by 2 bases and 6 bases, with 9 bases remaining between them. The CDR3 consists of 13 residues. CDR3 nucleotides: TGTGCCAGCAGCTTATTTGGAGGCGATACGCAGTATTTT. Its protein is CASSLFGGDTQYF. Full variable domain (remainder filled in from reference TRBV7-6 and TRBJ2-3): GAGVSQSPRYKVTKRGQDVALRCDPISGHVSLYWYRQALGQGPEFLTYFNYEAQQDKSGLPNDRFSAERPEGSISTLTIQRTEQRDSAMYRCASSLFGGDTQYFGPGTRLTVL.

V usage is TRBV14 and J usage is TRBJ2-1; tentatively, D is TRBD1 (6 bases). The V and J ends lost 0 bases and 9 bases respectively, with 9 bases between them. Germline CDR1 reads SGHDN; CDR2 reads FVKESK. This CDR3 region has 13 residues. Here the CDR3 DNA reads TGTGCCAGCAGCCAAGAGGGGGCAGGTGAGCAGTTCTTC. The encoded protein is CASSQEGAGEQFF.

CDR3 nucleotide sequence: TGTGCCAGCAGTTATAGGACAGGCGAGGGAGATACGCAGTATTTT. Translation: CASSYRTGEGDTQYF. V gene TRBV6-5 combines with J gene TRBJ2-3, with 7 positions matching TRBD1. With V trimmed by 3 bases and J by 5 bases, 8 bases remained unmatched. The V gene's germline CDR1 is MNHEY and CDR2 SVGAGI. This CDR3 is 15 amino acids long.

The rearrangement links TRBV27 to TRBJ2-1, with D possibly matching TRBD2 (5 bases). This CDR3 contains 15 residues. Trimming took 2 bases from V and 3 from J, leaving 11 bases between them. Germline CDR1 MNHEY, CDR2 SMNVEV (reference sequence). The CDR3 nucleotides read TGTGCCAGCAGTTTACCGGGGATGGACTACAATGAGCAGTTCTTC. Protein product: CASSLPGMDYNEQFF.

The sample holds one count of this clone. The rearrangement links TRBV5-1 to TRBJ1-4, with 11 bases aligning to TRBD1. The CDR3 is 14 residues long. V gave up 5 bases and J gave up 7 bases; unmatched junction bases: 4. Germline loops: CDR1 SGHRS, CDR2 YFSETQ. DNA of the CDR3: TGCGCCAGCAGTCGGGACAGGGGGATTGAAAAACTGTTTTTT. This sequence encodes CASSRDRGIEKLFF.

About this clone: The sample has other DNA sequences that encode this CDR3 too. The rearrangement joins TRBV7-9 to TRBJ1-4; TRBD1 is a possible D gene (5 bases). V lost 4 bases to trimming and J lost 8 bases, with 11 bases between them. This CDR3 has 13 amino acids. The germline V gene has CDR1 SEHNR and CDR2 FQNEAQ (reference sequence). The CDR3 is CASSSGIGEKLFF. The CDR3 nucleotides read TGTGCCAGCAGCTCAGGGATTGGGGAAAAACTGTTTTTT.

This chain connects TRBV6-4 to TRBJ1-1; possibly TRBD1 for D (6 bases). The CDR3 has 16 residues. The germline gives CDR1 MRHNA, CDR2 SNTAGT. V was shortened by 4 bases and J by 3 bases, with 18 bases between the two germline ends. The CDR3 spells CASSVDSYRADTEAFF. CDR3 coding DNA: TGTGCCAGCAGTGTTGACTCCTACAGGGCTGACACTGAAGCTTTCTTT.

The chain combines TRBV29-1 with TRBJ1-5; 7 nucleotides match TRBD1. Germline CDR1 SQVTM, CDR2 ANQGSEA. The CDR3 totals 13 residues. With V trimmed by 6 bases and J by 7 bases, 9 bases remained unmatched. CDR3 sequence reads: CSVTLGGGQPQHF. In nucleotides, the CDR3 is TGCAGCGTAACCTTAGGGGGCGGGCAGCCCCAGCATTTT.

The chain recombines TRBV28 with TRBJ2-1, with unresolved D. CDR1 and CDR2 (germline): MDHEN, SYDVKM. The germline V and J ends were trimmed by 7 bases and 3 bases, with 13 bases remaining between them. This CDR3 is 14 amino acids long. For the CDR3, the DNA is TGTGCCAGCAAGCTCCGCGGCCTCTACAATGAGCAGTTCTTC. Amino acid sequence: CASKLRGLYNEQFF.

This clone was seen a single time. The chain uses TRBV5-1 and TRBJ1-2; weak D call: TRBD1 (5 bases). Germline V gene sequence: CDR1 SGHRS, CDR2 YFSETQ. Trimming removed 4 bases from V and 4 bases from J, with 8 bases in between. CDR3 length: 12 amino acids. The CDR3 spells CASSAGVYGYTF. In nucleotides, the CDR3 is TGCGCCAGCAGCGCGGGGGTCTATGGCTACACCTTC.

The chain combines TRBV15 with TRBJ1-5; TRBD1 might be the D (5 bases). V was trimmed by 5 bases and J by 1 base, leaving 12 bases between them. CDR1 LNHNV and CDR2 YYDKDF come from the germline V gene (reference sequence). The CDR3 length is 15 residues. Written as DNA, the CDR3 is TGTGCCACCAGCGACGGGGGTAGGAGCAATCAGCCCCAGCATTTT. Its translation is CATSDGGRSNQPQHF.

The genes are TRBV10-3 and TRBJ1-1, with D tentatively TRBD1 (6 bases). Trimming took 5 bases from V and 0 from J, leaving 19 bases between them. CDR1 is ENHRY and CDR2 is SYGVKD in the germline V gene. The CDR3 has 17 amino acids. The CDR3, as DNA: TGTGCCATCAGTCCGGGACAACGCCGACTTTTGAACACTGAAGCTTTCTTT. It codes for CAISPGQRRLLNTEAFF.

The chain carries TRBV5-1 and TRBJ2-2, with TRBD1 identical over 10 bases. The CDR3 runs to 16 residues. Germline CDR1 reads SGHRS; CDR2 reads YFSETQ. The ends lost 4 bases at V and 3 bases at J; junction bases unmatched: 6. DNA for the CDR3: TGCGCCAGCAGCGGACCGGGACAGGGGTACACCGGGGAGCTGTTTTTT. Encoded protein: CASSGPGQGYTGELFF. Drawing the rest from reference TRBV5-1 and TRBJ2-2, the complete variable domain is KAGVTQTPRYLIKTRGQQVTLSCSPISGHRSVSWYQQTPGQGLQFLFEYFSETQRNKGNFPGRFSGRQFSNSRSEMNVSTLELGDSALYLCASSGPGQGYTGELFFGEGSRLTVL.

This clone is a singleton in its sample. This chain uses TRBV28 with TRBJ1-6, with a possible D match to TRBD1 (5 bases). CDR1 and CDR2 (germline): MDHEN, SYDVKM. Trimming stripped 2 bases from V and 7 bases from J, with 12 bases between. The CDR3 length is 15 residues. The CDR3: CASSLGRARNSPLHF. CDR3 DNA: TGTGCCAGCAGTTTAGGCAGGGCCCGCAATTCACCCCTCCACTTT.